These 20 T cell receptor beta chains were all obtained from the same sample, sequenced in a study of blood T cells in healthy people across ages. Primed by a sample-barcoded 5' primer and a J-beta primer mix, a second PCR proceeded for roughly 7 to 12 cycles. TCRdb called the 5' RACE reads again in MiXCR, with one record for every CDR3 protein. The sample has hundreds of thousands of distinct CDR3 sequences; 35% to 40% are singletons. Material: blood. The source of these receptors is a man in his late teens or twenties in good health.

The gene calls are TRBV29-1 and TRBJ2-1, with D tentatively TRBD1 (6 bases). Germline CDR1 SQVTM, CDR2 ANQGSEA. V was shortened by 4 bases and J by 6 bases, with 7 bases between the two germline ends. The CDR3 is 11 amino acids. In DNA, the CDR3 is TGCAGCGTTGGGACAGCCAATGAGCAGTTCTTC. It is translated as CSVGTANEQFF.

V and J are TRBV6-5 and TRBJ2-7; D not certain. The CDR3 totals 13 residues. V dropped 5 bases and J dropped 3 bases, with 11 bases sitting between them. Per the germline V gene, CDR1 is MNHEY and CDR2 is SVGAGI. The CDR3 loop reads CASSRTVNYEQYF. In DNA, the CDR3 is TGTGCCAGCAGTCGGACGGTAAACTACGAGCAGTACTTC.

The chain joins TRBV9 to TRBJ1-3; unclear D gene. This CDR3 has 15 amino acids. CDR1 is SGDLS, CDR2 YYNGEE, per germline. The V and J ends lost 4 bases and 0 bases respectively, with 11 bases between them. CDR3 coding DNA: TGTGCCAGCAGCTCCTCCTCTATCTCTGGAAACACCATATATTTT. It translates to CASSSSSISGNTIYF.

In DNA, the CDR3 is TGTGCCAGCAGCCACTCGCGGGGTGCCGTGGATACGCAGTATTTT. Its translation: CASSHSRGAVDTQYF. V and J are TRBV3-1 and TRBJ2-3, with D tentatively TRBD2 (6 bases). The germline CDR1 and CDR2 sequences are LGHDT and YNNKEL (reference sequence). Trimming took off 3 bases at V and 6 bases at J, with 16 bases between the two ends. CDR3 size: 15 residues.

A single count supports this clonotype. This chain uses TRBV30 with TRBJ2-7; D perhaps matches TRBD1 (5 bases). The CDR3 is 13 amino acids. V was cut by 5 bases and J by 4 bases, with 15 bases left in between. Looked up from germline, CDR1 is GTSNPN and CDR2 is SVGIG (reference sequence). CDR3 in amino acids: CAWGADYSYEQYF. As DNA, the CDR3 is TGTGCCTGGGGGGCGGATTACTCTTACGAGCAGTACTTC. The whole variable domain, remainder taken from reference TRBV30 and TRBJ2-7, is SQTIHQWPATLVQPVGSPLSLECTVEGTSNPNLYWYRQAAGRGLQLLFYSVGIGQISSEVPQNLSASRPQDRQFILSSKKLLLSDSGFYLCAWGADYSYEQYFGPGTRLTVT.

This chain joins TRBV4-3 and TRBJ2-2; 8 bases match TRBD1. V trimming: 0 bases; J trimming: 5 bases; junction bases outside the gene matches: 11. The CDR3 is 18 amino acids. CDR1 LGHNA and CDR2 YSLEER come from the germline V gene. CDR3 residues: CASSQDPGGALYTGELFF. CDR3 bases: TGCGCCAGCAGCCAAGATCCAGGGGGCGCGTTATATACCGGGGAGCTGTTTTTT.

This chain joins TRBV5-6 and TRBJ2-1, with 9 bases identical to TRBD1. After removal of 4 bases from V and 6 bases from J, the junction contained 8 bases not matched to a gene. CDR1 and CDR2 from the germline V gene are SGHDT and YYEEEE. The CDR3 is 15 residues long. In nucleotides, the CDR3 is TGTGCCAGCAGCCCCGGGACAGGGAAGGTCAATGAGCAGTTCTTC. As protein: CASSPGTGKVNEQFF. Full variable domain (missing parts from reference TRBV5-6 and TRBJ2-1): DAGVTQSPTHLIKTRGQQVTLRCSPKSGHDTVSWYQQALGQGPQFIFQYYEEEERQRGNFPDRFSGHQFPNYSSELNVNALLLGDSALYLCASSPGTGKVNEQFFGPGTRLTVL.

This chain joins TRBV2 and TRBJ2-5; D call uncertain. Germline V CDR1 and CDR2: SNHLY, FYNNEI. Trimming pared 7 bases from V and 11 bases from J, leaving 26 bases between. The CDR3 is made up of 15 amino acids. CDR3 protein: CASTLLRNGFNEQYF. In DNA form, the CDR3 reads TGTGCCAGCACCCTACTCAGAAACGGTTTCAATGAGCAGTACTTC.

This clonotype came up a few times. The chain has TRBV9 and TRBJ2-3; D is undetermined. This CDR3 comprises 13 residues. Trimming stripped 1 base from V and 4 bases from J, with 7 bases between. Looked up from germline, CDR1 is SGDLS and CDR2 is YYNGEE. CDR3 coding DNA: TGTGCCAGCAGCGTATTTGACCCAGATACGCAGTATTTT. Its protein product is CASSVFDPDTQYF.

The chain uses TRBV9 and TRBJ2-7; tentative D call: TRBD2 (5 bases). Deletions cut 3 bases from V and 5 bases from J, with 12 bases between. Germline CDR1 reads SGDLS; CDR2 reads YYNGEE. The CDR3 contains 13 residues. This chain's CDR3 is CASSGAGINEQYF. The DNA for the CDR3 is TGTGCCAGCAGCGGAGCCGGGATCAACGAGCAGTACTTC.

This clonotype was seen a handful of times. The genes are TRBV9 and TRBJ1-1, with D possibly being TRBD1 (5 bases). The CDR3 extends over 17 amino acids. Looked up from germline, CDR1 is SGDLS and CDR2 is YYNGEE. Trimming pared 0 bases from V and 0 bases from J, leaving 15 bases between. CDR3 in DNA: TGTGCCAGCAGCGTAGATGGGGGGATCGGGCTGAACACTGAAGCTTTCTTT. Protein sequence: CASSVDGGIGLNTEAFF.

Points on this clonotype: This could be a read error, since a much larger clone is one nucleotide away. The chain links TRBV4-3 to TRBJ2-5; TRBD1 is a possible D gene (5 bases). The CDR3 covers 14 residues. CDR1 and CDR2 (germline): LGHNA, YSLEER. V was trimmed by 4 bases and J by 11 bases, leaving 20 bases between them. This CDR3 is CASSPTRQHNEQYF. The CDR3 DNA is TGCGCCAGCAGCCCAACCCGACAGCACAATGAGCAGTACTTC.

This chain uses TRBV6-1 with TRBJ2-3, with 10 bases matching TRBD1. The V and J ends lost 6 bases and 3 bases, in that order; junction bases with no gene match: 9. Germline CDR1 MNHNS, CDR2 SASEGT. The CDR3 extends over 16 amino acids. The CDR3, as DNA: TGTGCCAGCAGCTTCTCCGGGACAGGGGTGACAGATACGCAGTATTTT. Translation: CASSFSGTGVTDTQYF.

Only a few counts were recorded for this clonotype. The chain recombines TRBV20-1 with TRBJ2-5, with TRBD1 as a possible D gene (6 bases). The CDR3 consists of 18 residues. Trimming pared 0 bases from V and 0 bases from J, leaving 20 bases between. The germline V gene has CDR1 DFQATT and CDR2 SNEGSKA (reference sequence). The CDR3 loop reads CSARDFIGDTSYQETQYF. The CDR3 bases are TGCAGTGCTAGAGATTTTATTGGGGACACCTCGTACCAAGAGACCCAGTACTTC.

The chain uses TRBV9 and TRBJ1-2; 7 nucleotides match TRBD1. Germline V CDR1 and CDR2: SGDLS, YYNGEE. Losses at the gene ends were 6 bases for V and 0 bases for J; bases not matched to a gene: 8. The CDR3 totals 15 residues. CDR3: CASKNSTGPNYGYTF. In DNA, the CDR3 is TGTGCCAGCAAAAATTCGACAGGGCCTAACTATGGCTACACCTTC.

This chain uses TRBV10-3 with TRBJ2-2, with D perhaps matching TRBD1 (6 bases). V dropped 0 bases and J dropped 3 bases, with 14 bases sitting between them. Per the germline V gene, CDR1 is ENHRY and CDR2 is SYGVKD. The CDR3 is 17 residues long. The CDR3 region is CAISESMAGADTGELFF. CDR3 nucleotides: TGTGCCATCAGTGAGTCCATGGCAGGGGCGGACACCGGGGAGCTGTTTTTT.

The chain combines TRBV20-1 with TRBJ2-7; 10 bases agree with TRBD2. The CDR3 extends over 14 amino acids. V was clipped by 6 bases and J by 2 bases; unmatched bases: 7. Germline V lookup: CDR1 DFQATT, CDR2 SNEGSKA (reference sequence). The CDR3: CSATGLAFTYEQYF. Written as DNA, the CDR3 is TGCAGTGCCACGGGACTAGCGTTCACCTACGAGCAGTACTTC.

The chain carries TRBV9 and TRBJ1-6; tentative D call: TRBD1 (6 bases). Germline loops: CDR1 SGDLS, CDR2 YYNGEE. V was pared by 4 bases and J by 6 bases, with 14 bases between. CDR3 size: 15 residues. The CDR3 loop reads CASSPRDKINSPLHF. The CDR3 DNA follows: TGTGCCAGCAGCCCCCGGGACAAGATTAATTCACCCCTCCACTTT.

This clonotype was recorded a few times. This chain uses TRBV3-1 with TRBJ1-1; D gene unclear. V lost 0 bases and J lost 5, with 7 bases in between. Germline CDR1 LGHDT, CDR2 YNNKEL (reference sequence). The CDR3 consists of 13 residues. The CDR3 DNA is TGTGCCAGCAGCCAAGATTGGCAGACTGAAGCTTTCTTT. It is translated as CASSQDWQTEAFF. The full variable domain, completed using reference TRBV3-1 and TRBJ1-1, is DTAVSQTPKYLVTQMGNDKSIKCEQNLGHDTMYWYKQDSKKFLKIMFSYNNKELIINETVPNRFSPKSPDKAHLNLHINSLELGDSAVYFCASSQDWQTEAFFGQGTRLTVV.

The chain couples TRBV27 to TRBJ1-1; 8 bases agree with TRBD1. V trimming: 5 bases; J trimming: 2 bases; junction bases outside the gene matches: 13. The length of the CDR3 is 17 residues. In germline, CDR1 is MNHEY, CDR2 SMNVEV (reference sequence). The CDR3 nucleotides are TGTGCCAGCAGTCCCATGGCGGGACAGGCCGAAAACACTGAAGCTTTCTTT. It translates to CASSPMAGQAENTEAFF.